This T cell receptor beta chain is drawn from a study of beta chain features in type 1 diabetes. The V and J ends lost 7 bases and 6 bases respectively, with 16 bases between them. This CDR3 comprises 13 residues. Germline CDR1 reads MNHNS; CDR2 reads SASEGT. The isolated RNA, all of it, was reverse transcribed, so expressed TCRB transcripts were what got sequenced. Here immunoSEQ multiplex PCR was the method, and the copy in TCRdb shows in-frame clones only, minus some. The sample records 140,000 to 150,000 clones, approximately 13% being singletons. On this clone: The antigen remains unidentified.

Study findings and constraints: Among patients with Type 1 diabetes, TCRB CDR3s were moderately but significantly shorter in every one of the four CD4+ subsets.

This receptor was taken from a man between 18 and 35 years old with type 1 diabetes. The V call is TRBV6-1, the J call TRBJ2-7, with a tentative D call TRBD2 (6 bases). Sequencing input: central memory CD4+ T cells from blood. CDR3 loop: CASKGTPGSEQYF. CDR3 bases: TGTGCCAGCAAGGGGACTCCAGGCTCCGAGCAGTACTTC.